The clone carrying this T cell receptor (beta chain) was seen ten or more times. The entry originates in a study of T-cell reconstitution after alpha-beta-depleted transplantation in children. Researchers prepared the TCRbeta library using unique molecular identifiers, the study reports. Via MiXCR, TCRdb re-called the PCR reads, giving one row per CDR3 protein. The sample has approximately 250,000 distinct CDR3 sequences; about 9.6% are singletons. Germline CDR1 is DFQATT and CDR2 is SNEGSKA (reference sequence). The CDR3 has 14 amino acids. Trimming took off 0 bases at V and 6 bases at J, with 11 bases between the two ends.

Sequences were derived from PBMCs from the stem cell graft donor, sampled from the stem cell graft. The chain links TRBV20-1 to TRBJ1-4; D is unclear. The receptor was derived from a human donor who donated a stem cell graft to a child with SCID. DNA of the CDR3: TGCAGTGCTAGAGACCCGGGGTCGGATGAAAAACTGTTTTTT. Protein product: CSARDPGSDEKLFF.